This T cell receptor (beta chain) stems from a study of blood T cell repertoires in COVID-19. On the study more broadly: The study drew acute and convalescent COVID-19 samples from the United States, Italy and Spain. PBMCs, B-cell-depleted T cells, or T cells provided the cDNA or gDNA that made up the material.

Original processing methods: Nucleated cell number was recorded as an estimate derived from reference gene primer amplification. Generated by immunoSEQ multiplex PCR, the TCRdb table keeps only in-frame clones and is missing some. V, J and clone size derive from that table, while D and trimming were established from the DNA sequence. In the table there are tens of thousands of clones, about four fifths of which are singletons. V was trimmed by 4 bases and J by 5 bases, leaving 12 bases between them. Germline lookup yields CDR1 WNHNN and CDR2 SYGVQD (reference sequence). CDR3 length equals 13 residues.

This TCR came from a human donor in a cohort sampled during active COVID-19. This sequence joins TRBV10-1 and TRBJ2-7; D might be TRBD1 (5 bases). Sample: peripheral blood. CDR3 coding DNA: TGCGCCAGCAGTGGGGGCAGGGTCGACGAGCAGTACTTC. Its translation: CASSGGRVDEQYF.